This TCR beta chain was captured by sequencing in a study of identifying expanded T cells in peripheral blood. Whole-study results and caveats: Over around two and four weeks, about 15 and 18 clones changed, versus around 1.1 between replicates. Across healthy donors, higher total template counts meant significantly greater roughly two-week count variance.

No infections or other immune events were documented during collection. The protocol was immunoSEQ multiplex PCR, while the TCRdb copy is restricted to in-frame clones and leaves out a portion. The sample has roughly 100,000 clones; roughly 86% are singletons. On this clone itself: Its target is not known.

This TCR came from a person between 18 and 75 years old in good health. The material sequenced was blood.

The CDR3 coding sequence is TGTGCCAGCAGCTTGGGGGGACAGGGGGGAGTATCTGGAAACACCATATATTTT. Translated, it gives CASSLGGQGGVSGNTIYF. V usage is TRBV5-4 and J usage is TRBJ1-3; 11 bases line up with TRBD1. Per the germline V gene, CDR1 is SGHNT and CDR2 is YYREEE (reference sequence). V was clipped by 0 bases and J by 1 base; unmatched bases: 6. The CDR3 consists of 18 residues.